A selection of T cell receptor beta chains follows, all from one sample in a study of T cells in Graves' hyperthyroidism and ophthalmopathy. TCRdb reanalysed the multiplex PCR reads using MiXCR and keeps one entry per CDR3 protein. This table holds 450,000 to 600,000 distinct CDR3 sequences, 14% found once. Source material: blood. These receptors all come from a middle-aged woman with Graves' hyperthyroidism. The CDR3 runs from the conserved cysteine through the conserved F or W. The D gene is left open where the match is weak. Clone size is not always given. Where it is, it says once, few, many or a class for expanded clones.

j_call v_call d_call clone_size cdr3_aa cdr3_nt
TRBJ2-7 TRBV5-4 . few CASSFQGGGYEQYF TGTGCCAGCAGCTTTCAAGGGGGGGGCTACGAGCAGTACTTC
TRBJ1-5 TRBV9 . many CASSVSGGGNQPQHF TGTGCCAGCAGCGTATCAGGAGGGGGCAATCAGCCCCAGCATTTT
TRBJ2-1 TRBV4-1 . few CASSQDSTQRHNEQFF TGCGCCAGCAGCCAAGATAGTACCCAACGGCACAATGAGCAGTTCTTC
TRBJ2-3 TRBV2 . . CASSPQGGQDTQYF TGTGCCAGCTCACCCCAGGGGGGACAAGATACGCAGTATTTT
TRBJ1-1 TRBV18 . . CASSPEWKNAEAFF TGTGCCAGCTCACCTGAGTGGAAGAACGCTGAAGCTTTCTTT
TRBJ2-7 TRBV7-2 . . CASSLSRAGYEQYF TGTGCCAGCAGCTTAAGCAGGGCCGGATACGAGCAGTACTTC
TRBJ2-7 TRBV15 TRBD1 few CATSSGTAPYEQYF TGTGCCACCAGCTCTGGGACAGCCCCCTACGAGCAGTACTTC
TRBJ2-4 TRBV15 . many CATSSDRKNIQYF TGTGCCACCAGCAGTGACAGAAAAAACATTCAGTACTTC
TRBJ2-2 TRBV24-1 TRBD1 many CATSDFGQGNTGELFF TGTGCCACCAGTGACTTTGGACAGGGGAACACCGGGGAGCTGTTTTTT
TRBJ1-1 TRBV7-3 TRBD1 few CASSLTWKMGQTATEAFF TGTGCCAGCAGCTTAACGTGGAAGATGGGACAGACGGCTACTGAAGCTTTCTTT
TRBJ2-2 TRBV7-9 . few CASSITGPGELFF TGTGCCAGCAGCATTACAGGGCCCGGGGAGCTGTTTTTT
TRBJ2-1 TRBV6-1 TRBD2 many CGVGGPSYNEQFF TGTGGAGTGGGAGGGCCCTCCTACAATGAGCAGTTCTTC
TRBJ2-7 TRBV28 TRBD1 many CASSHDRVGYEQYF TGTGCCAGCAGCCATGACAGGGTCGGCTACGAGCAGTACTTC
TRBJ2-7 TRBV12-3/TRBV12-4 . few CASSSSGTPSSYEQYF TGTGCCAGCAGTTCTTCCGGGACTCCTAGCTCCTACGAGCAGTACTTC
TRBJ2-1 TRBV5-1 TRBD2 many CASSYVTSGGTTEQFF TGCGCCAGCAGCTACGTGACTAGCGGGGGTACAACTGAGCAGTTCTTC
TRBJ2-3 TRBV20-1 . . CSARALGEGAQYF TGCAGTGCTAGAGCCCTCGGCGAAGGGGCGCAGTATTTT
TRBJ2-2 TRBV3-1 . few CASSQTAGLNTGELCF TGTGCCAGCAGCCAAACGGCAGGATTGAACACCGGGGAGCTGTGTTTT
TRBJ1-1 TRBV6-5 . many CASSFTPMNTEAFF TGTGCCAGCAGTTTCACACCAATGAACACTGAAGCTTTCTTT
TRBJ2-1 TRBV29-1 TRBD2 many CSVGLAGVNEQFF TGCAGCGTTGGCCTAGCGGGAGTAAATGAGCAGTTCTTC
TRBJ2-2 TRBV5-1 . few CASSQDTNTGELFF TGCGCCAGCAGCCAGGACACAAACACCGGGGAGCTGTTTTTT
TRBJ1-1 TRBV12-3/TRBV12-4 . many CASSSFGGRGTEAFF TGTGCCAGCAGCTCCTTTGGGGGGCGGGGCACTGAAGCTTTCTTT
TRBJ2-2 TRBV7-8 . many CASSLPSERANTGELFF TGTGCCAGCAGCTTACCTAGCGAGAGGGCGAACACCGGGGAGCTGTTTTTT
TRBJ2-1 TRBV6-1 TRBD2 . CASRAPGGSYNEQFF TGTGCCAGCAGGGCGCCGGGAGGTAGTTACAATGAGCAGTTCTTC
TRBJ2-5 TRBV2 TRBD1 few CAIPRQGKETQYF TGTGCCATCCCACGACAGGGTAAAGAGACCCAGTACTTC
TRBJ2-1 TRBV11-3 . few CASSLAYEQFF TGTGCCAGCAGCTTAGCGTATGAGCAGTTCTTC
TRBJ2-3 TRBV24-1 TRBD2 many CATSDPGGSKTDTQYF TGTGCCACCAGTGATCCGGGCGGGAGTAAGACAGATACGCAGTATTTT
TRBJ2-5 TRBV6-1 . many CASSEYGKETQYF TGTGCCAGCAGTGAGTACGGAAAAGAGACCCAGTACTTC
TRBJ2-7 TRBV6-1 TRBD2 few CASREIAGPYEQYF TGTGCCAGCAGGGAGATAGCGGGCCCCTACGAGCAGTACTTC
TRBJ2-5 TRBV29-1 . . CSVDGKQETQYF TGCAGCGTTGATGGCAAGCAAGAGACCCAGTACTTC
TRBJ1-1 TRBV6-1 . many CASSEVRNTEAFF TGTGCCAGCAGTGAAGTAAGGAACACTGAAGCTTTCTTT
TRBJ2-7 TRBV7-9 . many CASSFGSEYEQYF TGTGCCAGCAGCTTCGGGAGTGAGTACGAGCAGTACTTC
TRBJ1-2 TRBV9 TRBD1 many CASGTGDYGYTF TGTGCCAGCGGGACAGGCGACTATGGCTACACCTTC
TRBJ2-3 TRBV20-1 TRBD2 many CSASSGRGDTDTQYF TGCAGTGCTTCTAGCGGGAGGGGGGACACAGATACGCAGTATTTT
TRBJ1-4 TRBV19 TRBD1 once CASRMTGTGYEKLFF TGTGCCAGTAGAATGACCGGGACAGGGTATGAAAAACTGTTTTTT
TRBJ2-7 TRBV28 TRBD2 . CASSNSGLASTYEQYF TGTGCCAGCAGTAACTCGGGACTAGCGAGTACCTACGAGCAGTACTTC
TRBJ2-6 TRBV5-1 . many CASSSGGAGANVLTF TGCGCCAGCAGCTCCGGGGGCGCTGGGGCCAACGTCCTGACTTTC
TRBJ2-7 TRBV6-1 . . CASSLPRRGKTYEQYF TGTGCCAGCAGTCTCCCCCGGAGGGGGAAAACCTACGAGCAGTACTTC
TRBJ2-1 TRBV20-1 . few CGARDPGRANEQFF TGCGGTGCTAGAGATCCGGGCAGGGCCAATGAGCAGTTCTTC
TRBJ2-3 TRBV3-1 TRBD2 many CASSLIAGTFTDTQYF TGTGCCAGCAGCCTAATAGCGGGGACCTTCACAGATACGCAGTATTTT
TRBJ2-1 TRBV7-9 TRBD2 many CASSVIGLAGGSYEQFF TGTGCCAGCAGCGTTATCGGACTAGCGGGAGGAAGCTATGAGCAGTTCTTC
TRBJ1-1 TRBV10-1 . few CASSPGGQGGMNTEAFF TGCGCCAGCAGCCCCGGTGGGCAGGGCGGCATGAACACTGAAGCTTTCTTT
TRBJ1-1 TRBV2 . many CASSTGTLDQAFF TGTGCCAGCAGTACCGGGACTTTGGACCAAGCTTTCTTT
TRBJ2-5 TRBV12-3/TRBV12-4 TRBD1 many CASSSDRGETQYF TGTGCCAGCAGTTCCGACAGGGGGGAGACCCAGTACTTC
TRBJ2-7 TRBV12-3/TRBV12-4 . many CASSPRDGAYEQYF TGTGCCAGCAGTCCCCGGGACGGTGCCTACGAGCAGTACTTC
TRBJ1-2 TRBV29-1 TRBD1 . CSVEFQGDYGYTF TGCAGCGTTGAATTCCAGGGGGACTATGGCTACACCTTC
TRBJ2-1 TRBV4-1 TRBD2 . CASSQDPRGVAGAYNEQFF TGCGCCAGCAGCCAAGATCCTCGAGGTGTAGCGGGAGCCTACAATGAGCAGTTCTTC
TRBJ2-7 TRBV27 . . CASSLTVGETSYEQYF TGTGCCAGCAGTTTAACCGTGGGGGAAACTTCCTACGAGCAGTACTTC
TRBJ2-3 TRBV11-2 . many CASSSEQWGTSTDTQYF TGTGCCAGCAGCTCAGAACAGTGGGGCACTAGCACAGATACGCAGTATTTT
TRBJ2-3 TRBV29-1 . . CSVRPSTDTQYF TGCAGCGTTCGGCCCAGCACAGATACGCAGTATTTT
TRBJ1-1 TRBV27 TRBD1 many CASSHKDRVHTEAFF TGTGCCAGCAGTCACAAGGACAGGGTCCACACTGAAGCTTTCTTT
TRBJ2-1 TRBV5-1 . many CASSLSRLHNEQFF TGCGCCAGCAGCTTAAGTCGACTCCACAATGAGCAGTTCTTC
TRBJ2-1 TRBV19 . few CASSIDPPGIVYNEQFF TGTGCCAGTAGTATAGATCCCCCAGGGATCGTCTACAATGAGCAGTTCTTC
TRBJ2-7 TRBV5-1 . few CASSLIPGLTYEQYF TGCGCCAGCAGCCTTATCCCGGGACTGACCTACGAGCAGTACTTC
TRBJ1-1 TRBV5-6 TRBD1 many CASSLVGTGMNTEAFF TGTGCCAGCAGCTTGGTAGGGACAGGCATGAACACTGAAGCTTTCTTT
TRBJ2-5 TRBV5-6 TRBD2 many CASRSRLAEYQETQYF TGTGCCAGCAGGTCCCGACTAGCGGAGTACCAAGAGACCCAGTACTTC
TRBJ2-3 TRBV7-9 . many CASSLAQGHLTDTQYF TGTGCCAGCAGCTTAGCGCAAGGGCACCTCACAGATACGCAGTATTTT
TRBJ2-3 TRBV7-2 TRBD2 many CASSYLSSGNTDTQYF TGTGCCAGCAGCTACCTCTCTAGCGGTAACACAGATACGCAGTATTTT
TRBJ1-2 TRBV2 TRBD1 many CASSDGRGQFGYTF TGTGCCAGCAGTGATGGCAGGGGGCAATTTGGCTACACCTTC
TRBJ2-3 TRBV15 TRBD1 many CATSRDLGTGSTDTQYF TGTGCCACCAGCAGAGATCTGGGGACAGGGAGCACAGATACGCAGTATTTT
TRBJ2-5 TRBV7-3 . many CASSFARGETQYF TGTGCCAGCAGCTTCGCCCGTGGGGAGACCCAGTACTTC